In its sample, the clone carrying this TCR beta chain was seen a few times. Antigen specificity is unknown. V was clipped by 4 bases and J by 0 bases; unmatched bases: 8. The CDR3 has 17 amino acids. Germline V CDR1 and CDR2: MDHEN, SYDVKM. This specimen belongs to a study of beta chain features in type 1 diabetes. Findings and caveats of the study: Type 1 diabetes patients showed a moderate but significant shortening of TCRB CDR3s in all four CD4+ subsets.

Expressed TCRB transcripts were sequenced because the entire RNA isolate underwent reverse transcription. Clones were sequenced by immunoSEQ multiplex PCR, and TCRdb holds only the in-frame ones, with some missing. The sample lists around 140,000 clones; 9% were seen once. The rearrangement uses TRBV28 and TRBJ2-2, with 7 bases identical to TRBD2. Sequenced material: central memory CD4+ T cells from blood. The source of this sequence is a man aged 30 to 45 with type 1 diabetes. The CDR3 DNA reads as TGTGCCAGCAGTTCCTTTAGCGGGTCCGCGAACACCGGGGAGCTGTTTTTT. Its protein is CASSSFSGSANTGELFF. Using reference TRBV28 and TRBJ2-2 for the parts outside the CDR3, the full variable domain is DVKVTQSSRYLVKRTGEKVFLECVQDMDHENMFWYRQDPGLGLRLIYFSYDVKMKEKGDIPEGYSVSREKKERFSLILESASTNQTSMYLCASSSFSGSANTGELFFGEGSRLTVL.